One T cell receptor beta chain is described in this entry. These data originate in a study of blood T cell repertoires in COVID-19. Study summary: Italy, Spain and the United States were the sources of the convalescent and acute COVID-19 samples.

Trimming stripped 4 bases from V and 8 bases from J, with 13 bases between. The germline V gene encodes CDR1 SGHRS and CDR2 YFSETQ. This CDR3 region has 14 residues. Which cohort a participant joined came from the clinical history participants gave. For recovered donors of Cohort 3, there were two negative PCRs, clearance, or symptom resolution. Profiling relied on immunoSEQ multiplex PCR, and the TCRdb table lists in-frame clones only, not all of them. Of approximately 280,000 clones in the sample, about 90% were seen once. Sequencing input: PBMCs or T cells enriched from blood (not recorded which). This sequence originates from a woman aged 55 to 70 who had recovered from COVID-19. The V gene is TRBV5-1, the J gene TRBJ1-6, with TRBD1 as a possible D gene (6 bases). The CDR3 DNA follows: TGCGCCAGCAGCCATGGACAGAAGGATTCACCCCTCCACTTT. Encoded protein: CASSHGQKDSPLHF.